This TCR beta chain derives from a study of shared clonotypes between healthy human individuals (dated by TCRdb to 2018 to 2020). In terms of the full investigation: Three men and a couple of women, aged 18 to 49 years, made up the cohort. To increase sequencing depth and limit assay-specific biases, TCR repertoire library preparation and sequencing were carried out by different laboratories using diverse techniques. Per donor, three plates each were used for CD4 naive and CD4 memory, two for CD8 naive, and one for CD8 memory. To estimate repertoire size and how much clonotype sharing occurs between individuals, the study deeply sequenced the blood TCR repertoires of roughly 5 healthy adults. Between about 0.85 and 8.9 billion PBMCs per donor were obtained by leukapheresis. General findings and caveats noted by the study authors: Only blood was sampled, and tissue TCR repertoires likely differ from those in blood. The genetic and exposure-history diversity represented was limited by the small number of donors. About 4.5% of naive CD4, 3.5% of naive CD8, about 2.5% of memory CD4, and roughly 0.4% of memory CD8 clonotypes were shared across several donors. Naive subsets generally had larger estimated clonotype richness than memory subsets did. Pairwise subsampling indicated that sequencing depth was expected to affect the degree of clonotype sharing among donors. Clonotypes shared by all four sorted-subset donors showed higher generation probabilities than non-shared clonotypes. Rarefaction of sorted-subset datasets indicated incomplete sequencing despite the large sequencing depth.

The germline V gene provides CDR1 SGHRS and CDR2 YFSETQ. Trimming costs V 3 bases and J 6 bases, and their ends lie 14 bases apart. Counted from cysteine to phenylalanine, this CDR3 has 14 amino acids. Solely the CDR3 DNA is kept, with 42 bases framed from the first base. On this clone: Its antigen is not yet known. Base qualities are missing; no much larger clone stands one base away.

TCR CDR3 regions were amplified from genomic DNA by multiplex PCR using the deep immunoSEQ assay. Genomic DNA extracted from each cell subset was distributed evenly over all wells of several immunoSEQ 96-well plates, and each plate served as one replicate. For sorted subsets, each replicate PCR was loaded with 200 ng genomic DNA, equivalent to approximately 27,000 T cell genomes. Purified libraries were measured with a Qubit 3.0 fluorometer, size-checked on a Bioanalyzer 2100, and measured again with the KAPA Library Quantification kit. A separate single-read 150-cycle Illumina NextSeq 550 flow cell was used to sequence each immunoSEQ 96-well plate. Processing in the source paper ran as follows. Because the immunoSEQ output held only junctional sequences and lacked quality scores, the filtering could not match the filtering applied to full-length reads. To assign V/J genes and CDR3, sequences were annotated against IMGT germline references using PyIR, a Python wrapper for IgBLAST v1.9. Reads were removed for weak V/J assignments (E-value above 1e-6), missing CDR3, stop codons, out-of-frame junctions, or ambiguous translated residues. V3J clonotypes were defined as sequences sharing the same inferred V gene, J gene, and CDR3 amino acid sequence. Percentage overlap between repertoires was calculated by dividing the number of shared unique clonotypes by the size of the smaller repertoire. Three approaches were used to assess repertoire richness: RTK rarefaction, the Chao1 estimator, and Recon v2.1 estimates of unobserved clonotypes. Generation probabilities for all TCRbeta clonotypes obtained by the gDNA method from a handful of donors were computed using OLGA. TCRdb re-hosts the immuneACCESS table, in-frame sequences only. Its copies lack some clones; in the studies checked, an unresolved V gene accounts for under half of them, and the cause for the rest is not known. The DNA was the basis for D and trimming; V, J and clone size are from that table. In all, the sample holds 2 million to 2.5 million clones, and approximately 94% of those were seen once. Of the sample, approximately 0.13% falls within the top ten clones.

The donors were healthy, HIV-negative adults with no recently reported acute infections or vaccinations. Only Caucasian adults living in Nashville, Tennessee, USA were represented among the donors. CD4+ T cells were enriched by magnetic negative selection, after which naive cells were positively selected on CD45RA and the negative fraction was taken as the memory subset. Blood was obtained by leukapheresis, after which PBMCs were separated by Ficoll-Histopaque density gradient centrifugation and cryopreserved in liquid nitrogen vapor phase. Purity and quantity of every magnetically sorted T cell population were checked by analytical flow cytometry. Genomic DNA was isolated from each sorted fraction and quantified by UV absorbance on a Nanodrop 2000c.

The sequencing input was naive CD4+ T cells sorted from blood. What this sample's cell subset or site label stands for: CD45RA+ positively selected. The TCR originated in a man younger than 30 in good health. Recombination connected TRBV5-1 to TRBJ2-3, and perhaps TRBD2 as D gene, on 5 matching bases. The DNA sequence is given as TGCGCCAGCAGCTCCAGGACTGACCGGGATACGCAGTATTTT. This encodes CASSSRTDRDTQYF.